This T cell receptor (beta chain) was identified during a study of T-cell reconstitution after alpha-beta-depleted transplantation in children (dated by TCRdb to 2015 to 2016). Regarding the research as a whole: Using TCR repertoire profiling, the study followed T-cell immune reconstitution in a quantitative way in children after TCRalphabeta/CD19-depleted allogeneic hematopoietic cell transplantation. Paper-wide results and their limitations: The high TCRbeta diversity at day 60 in some patients was ascribed to recipient T cells and intrathymic progenitors that had survived conditioning. Hyperexpanded clone frequencies declined over subsequent months; after one year, T-cell counts and TCRbeta diversity were mostly attributed to newly produced T cells. The apparently early recovery of alphabetaT-cell counts about two months after transplant reportedly depended on only several hundred rapidly expanded clones that came from non-depleted graft cells.

Library preparation used PCR. Sequenced on an Illumina HiSeq 2500. TCR libraries were prepared with molecular barcoding, using unique molecular identifiers to normalize TCRbeta repertoire quantification. The public reads were reprocessed in TCRdb via fastp at Q25 and MiXCR, keeping in-frame beta chains. Duplicate CDR3 protein sequences are folded into a single record with the most common DNA and genes. The sample table shows around 450,000 distinct CDR3 sequences, and about 10% are seen once. Jointly, the top ten make up 2% to 2.5% of the sample. About this clonotype itself: The antigen it recognizes is unknown. Base qualities are not recorded, but no much larger clone differs from it by a single base.

The sample's treatment or condition label is to be understood as: allogeneic hematopoietic cell transplantation with graft depleted of TCRalphabeta T cells and CD19 B cells. TCRalphabeta/CD19-depleted allogeneic hematopoietic cell grafts were given to the transplant recipients, all of whom were children. The material was PBMCs, obtained before TCRalphabeta/CD19-depleted stem cell transplant. This clonotype was obtained from a child aged 2 to 9 with inherited bone marrow failure, due to receive a stem cell transplant.

The nucleotide sequence reads as follows: TGTGCCATCAGTGGGGGGGACAGGGGCTACAATGAGCAGTTCTTC. Its protein product is CAISGGDRGYNEQFF. In this chain, TRBV10-3 is recombined with TRBJ2-1, and TRBD1 aligns with 10 junction nucleotides. According to the germline V gene, CDR1 reads ENHRY and CDR2 reads SYGVKD. The germline V and J ends show losses of 4 bases and 3 bases respectively, and no gene match explains 3 bases of the junction. Its CDR3 holds 15 amino acids, cysteine through phenylalanine. The kept DNA is CDR3 alone, 45 bases in frame from the first base.